In its sample, the clone carrying this T cell receptor beta chain was seen many times. The TCRbeta library incorporated unique molecular identifiers. A single record per CDR3 protein comes from TCRdb applying MiXCR to the PCR reads. Of approximately 7,000 distinct CDR3 sequences listed, 16% were seen once; the top ten hold approximately 14%. This sample stems from a study of T-cell reconstitution after alpha-beta-depleted transplantation in children. Source: PBMCs, taken before TCRalphabeta/CD19-depleted stem cell transplant. This clonotype was obtained from a boy aged 2-9 years with acute lymphoblastic leukemia, due to receive a stem cell transplant.

The CDR3 loop is CASSPSHAKGNIQYF. The CDR3 bases are TGTGCCAGCAGCCCCTCACACGCAAAGGGCAACATTCAGTACTTC. This chain connects TRBV7-8 to TRBJ2-4; no clear D. The ends were cut back, 5 bases at V and 7 bases at J, with 18 bases in the middle. CDR1 and CDR2 from the germline V gene are SGHVS and FQNEAQ. There are 15 residues in the CDR3.